Each of the 7 T cell receptor beta chains below was sequenced from the same sample in a study of T cell changes during pregnancy in multiple sclerosis. Which antigens these TCRs recognize remains unknown. Data came from immunoSEQ multiplex PCR; TCRdb stores just in-frame clones and leaves some out. This sample has about 450 clones, with less than 75% found just once. The sample comprised cultured CD4+ T cells. Receptor source: a female patient with multiple sclerosis, enrolled in a pregnancy study. Some clones in this sample may be carry-over from other donors' samples.

V is TRBV27 and J is TRBJ2-3; D call uncertain. The CDR3 is 14 residues long. V lost 4 bases and J lost 0, with 8 bases in between. CDR1 is MNHEY, CDR2 SMNVEV, per germline (reference sequence). CDR3 sequence (DNA): TGTGCCAGCAGTTCACCGACTAGCACAGATACGCAGTATTTT. Its translation: CASSSPTSTDTQYF.

The V call is TRBV9, the J call TRBJ1-3; D perhaps matches TRBD1 (6 bases). Per the germline V gene, CDR1 is SGDLS and CDR2 is YYNGEE. The CDR3 loop spans 16 amino acids. V was clipped by 4 bases and J by 0 bases, with 14 bases between them. CDR3 amino acids: CASSFDRRSSGNTIYF. The DNA of the CDR3 is TGTGCCAGCAGCTTTGACAGGAGAAGCTCTGGAAACACCATATATTTT. Variable domain in full (rest from reference TRBV9 and TRBJ1-3): DSGVTQTPKHLITATGQRVTLRCSPRSGDLSVYWYQQSLDQGLQFLIQYYNGEERAKGNILERFSAQQFPDLHSELNLSSLELGDSALYFCASSFDRRSSGNTIYFGEGSWLTVV.

Relative to its sample, this clone is medium-sized (0.01 to 0.1%). The J gene is TRBJ2-1, the V gene TRBV4-2, with 8 bases that match TRBD2. This CDR3 spans 13 amino acids. The germline V gene encodes CDR1 LGHNA and CDR2 YNFKEQ. CDR3 in DNA: TGTGCGGCGGGAGGCTTAATCTACAATGAGCAGTTCTTC. This gives the protein CAAGGLIYNEQFF.

This rearrangement joins TRBV22-1 to TRBJ2-6; the D segment call TRBD2 is taken from the table without a DNA check. TRBV22-1 is tagged as a pseudogene. The CDR3 is made up of 18 amino acids. CDR3 amino acids: CPGSILRSEQSRANVLTF. The CDR3 bases are TGTCCTGGGAGTATTCTCCGAAGCGAACAAAGTCGGGCCAACGTCCTGACTTTC.

By share of the sample, this clone is large. CDR3 loop: CASRQGEINEKLFF. The CDR3 coding sequence is TGCGCCAGCCGGCAGGGGGAAATAAATGAAAAACTGTTTTTT. The chain has TRBV5-1 and TRBJ1-4; 7 bases are shared with TRBD1. The CDR3 is made up of 14 amino acids. V shed 7 bases and J 5 bases; nucleotides not matched to a gene: 8. The germline V gene encodes CDR1 SGHRS and CDR2 YFSETQ.

The chain carries TRBV2 and TRBJ1-2; no clear D gene. V dropped 6 bases and J dropped 3 bases, with 8 bases sitting between them. The germline V gene encodes CDR1 SNHLY and CDR2 FYNNEI. This CDR3 is built from 12 residues. The CDR3 nucleotides read TGTGCCAGCAGACTTCTAGACTATGGCTACACCTTC. Its translation is CASRLLDYGYTF.

The genes are TRBV5-2 and TRBJ1-2. TRBV5-2 is noted as a pseudogene. The CDR3 runs to 17 residues. This chain's CDR3 is CASKCYREYEKTYGYTF. The CDR3 DNA reads TGTGCCAGCAAGTGTTATAGAGAGTACGAAAAGACCTATGGCTACACCTTC.